What follows is one T cell receptor (beta chain) and its context. What it binds is not known. The V and J ends lost 5 bases and 4 bases respectively, with 9 bases between them. The CDR3 is 12 amino acids. Per germline, CDR1 SGHAT and CDR2 FQNNGV. Over several immunoSEQ plates, each subset's genomic DNA was distributed in even portions. Ten immunoSEQ deep assay plates were used by the authors to sequence unsorted PBMC DNA. The data were produced by immunoSEQ multiplex PCR, yet TCRdb's version contains in-frame clones alone and is incomplete. This table holds hundreds of thousands of clones, 70% to 80% found once. This entry is derived from a study of shared clonotypes between healthy human individuals. Study-wide results and limits: Sequencing depth was predicted to influence how clonotypes are shared among donors.

The clonotype was recovered from a woman between 35 and 50 years old in good health. Some clones in this sample may be carry-over from other donors' samples. The V call is TRBV11-2, the J call TRBJ2-7; D not resolved. The sequenced material came from PBMCs. CDR3 sequence: CASSDGDYEQYF. Written as DNA, the CDR3 is TGTGCCAGCAGCGATGGGGATTACGAGCAGTACTTC.